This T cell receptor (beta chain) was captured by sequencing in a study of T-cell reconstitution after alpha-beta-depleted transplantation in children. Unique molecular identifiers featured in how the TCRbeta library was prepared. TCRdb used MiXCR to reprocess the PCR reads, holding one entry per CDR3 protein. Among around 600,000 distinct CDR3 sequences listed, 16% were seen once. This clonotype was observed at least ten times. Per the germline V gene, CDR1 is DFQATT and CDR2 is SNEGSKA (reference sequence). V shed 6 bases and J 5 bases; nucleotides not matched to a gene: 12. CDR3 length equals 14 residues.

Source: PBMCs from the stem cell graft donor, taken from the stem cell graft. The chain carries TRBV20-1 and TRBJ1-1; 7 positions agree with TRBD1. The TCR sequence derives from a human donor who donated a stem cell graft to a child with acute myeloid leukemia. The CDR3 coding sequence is TGCAGTGCCCCTGGCCGGGACAGTAGGACTGAAGCTTTCTTT. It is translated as CSAPGRDSRTEAFF.